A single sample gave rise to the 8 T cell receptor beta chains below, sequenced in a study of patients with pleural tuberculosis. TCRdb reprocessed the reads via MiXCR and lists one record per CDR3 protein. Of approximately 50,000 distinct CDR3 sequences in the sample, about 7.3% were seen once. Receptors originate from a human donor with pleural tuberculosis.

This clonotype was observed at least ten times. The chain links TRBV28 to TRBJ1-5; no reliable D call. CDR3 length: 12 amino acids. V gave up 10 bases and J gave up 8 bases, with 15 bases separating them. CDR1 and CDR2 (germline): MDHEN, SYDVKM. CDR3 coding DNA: TGTGCCATCCAGGTCGGGGATAAGCCCCAGCATTTT. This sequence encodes CAIQVGDKPQHF.

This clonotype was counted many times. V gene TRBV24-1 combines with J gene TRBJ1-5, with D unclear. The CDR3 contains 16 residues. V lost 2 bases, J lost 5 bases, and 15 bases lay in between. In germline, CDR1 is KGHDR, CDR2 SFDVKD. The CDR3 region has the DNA TGTGCCACCAGTGATTCCGGAAGAGGCAGTGATCAGCCCCAGCATTTT. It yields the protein CATSDSGRGSDQPQHF.

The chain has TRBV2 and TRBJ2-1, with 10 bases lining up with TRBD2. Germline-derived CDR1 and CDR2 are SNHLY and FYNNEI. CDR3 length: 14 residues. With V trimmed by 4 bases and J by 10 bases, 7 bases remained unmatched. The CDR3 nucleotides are TGTGCCAGCAGTGTTTTAGCGGGAGGACGCGAGCAGTTCTTC. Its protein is CASSVLAGGREQFF.

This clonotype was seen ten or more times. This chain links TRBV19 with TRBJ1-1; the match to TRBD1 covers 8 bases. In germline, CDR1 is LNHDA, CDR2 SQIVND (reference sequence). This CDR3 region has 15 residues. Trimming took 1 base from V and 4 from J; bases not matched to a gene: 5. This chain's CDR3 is CASSIGGQVRTEAFF. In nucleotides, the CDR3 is TGTGCCAGTAGTATAGGGGGACAGGTTCGCACTGAAGCTTTCTTT. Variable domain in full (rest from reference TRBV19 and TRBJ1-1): DGGITQSPKYLFRKEGQNVTLSCEQNLNHDAMYWYRQDPGQGLRLIYYSQIVNDFQKGDIAEGYSVSREKKESFPLTVTSAQKNPTAFYLCASSIGGQVRTEAFFGQGTRLTVV.

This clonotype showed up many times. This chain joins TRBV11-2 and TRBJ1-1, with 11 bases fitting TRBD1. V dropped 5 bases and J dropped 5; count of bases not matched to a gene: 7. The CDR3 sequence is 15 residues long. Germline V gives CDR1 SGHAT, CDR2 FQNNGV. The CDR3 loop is CASSPRTGGYTEAFF. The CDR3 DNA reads TGTGCCAGCAGCCCCCGGACAGGGGGCTATACTGAAGCTTTCTTT.

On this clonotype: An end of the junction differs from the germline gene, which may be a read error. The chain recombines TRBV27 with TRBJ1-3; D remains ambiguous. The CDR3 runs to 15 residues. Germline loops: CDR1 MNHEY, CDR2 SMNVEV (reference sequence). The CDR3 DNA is TGTGCCAGCAGTTTGTACGGGTCTTCTGGAGACACCATATATTTT. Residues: CASSLYGSSGDTIYF.

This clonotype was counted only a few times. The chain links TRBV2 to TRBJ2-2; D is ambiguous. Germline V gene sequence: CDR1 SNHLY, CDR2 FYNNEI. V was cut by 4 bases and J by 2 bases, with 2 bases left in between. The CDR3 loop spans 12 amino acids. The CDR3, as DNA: TGTGCCAGCAGTGCAAACACCGGGGAGCTGTTTTTT. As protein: CASSANTGELFF.

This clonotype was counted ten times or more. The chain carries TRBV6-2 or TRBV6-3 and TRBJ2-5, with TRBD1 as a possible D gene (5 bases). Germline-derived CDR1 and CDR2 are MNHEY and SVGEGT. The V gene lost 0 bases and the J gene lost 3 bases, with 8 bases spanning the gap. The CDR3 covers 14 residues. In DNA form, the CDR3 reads TGTGCCAGCAGTTACTCTACAGGAGAAGAGACCCAGTACTTC. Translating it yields CASSYSTGEETQYF.